These 22 T cell receptor beta chains were sequenced from one sample in a study of graft-versus-host responses after intestinal transplantation. The method was immunoSEQ multiplex PCR; TCRdb's version includes in-frame clones alone and lacks a portion of them. This table holds 80,000 to 100,000 clones, 92% found once. These receptors are not linked to any known antigen. The sequencing here drew on unstimulated CD4+ T cells sorted from spleen or lymph node cells, taken before intestinal transplant. These TCRs come from a human donor who received an intestinal transplant.

J is TRBJ1-2 and V is TRBV6-5; 7 positions match TRBD1. The CDR3 runs to 14 residues. CDR1 is MNHEY, CDR2 SVGAGI, per germline. V trimming: 5 bases; J trimming: 5 bases; junction bases outside the gene matches: 8. CDR3 nucleotides: TGTGCCAGCAGTGCGTTAACAGGGGCTTATGGCTACACCTTC. Protein sequence: CASSALTGAYGYTF.

This rearrangement joins TRBV7-2 to TRBJ2-1, with a possible D match to TRBD2 (6 bases). The V gene's germline CDR1 is SGHTA and CDR2 FQGNSA. V lost 0 bases, J lost 2 bases, and 8 bases lay in between. The CDR3 is made up of 15 amino acids. The CDR3 loop is CASSLALATYNEQFF. The CDR3 bases are TGTGCCAGCAGCTTAGCCCTAGCGACCTACAATGAGCAGTTCTTC.

The chain employs TRBV30 and TRBJ2-2; TRBD1 is a possible D gene (5 bases). V lost 8 bases and J lost 3, with 19 bases in between. CDR1 and CDR2 from the germline V gene are GTSNPN and SVGIG (reference sequence). The CDR3 has 15 amino acids. The CDR3 DNA is TGTGCCCGAATAACAGGTGCCCGGGACACCGGGGAGCTGTTTTTT. As protein: CARITGARDTGELFF.

V and J are TRBV29-1 and TRBJ1-1; TRBD1 might be the D (5 bases). Germline V lookup: CDR1 SQVTM, CDR2 ANQGSEA. Trimming took off 7 bases at V and 2 bases at J, with 14 bases between the two ends. CDR3 length: 13 amino acids. The CDR3 is CSATDQGNTEAFF. In nucleotides, the CDR3 is TGCAGCGCAACCGACCAGGGAAACACTGAAGCTTTCTTT.

The V gene is TRBV19, the J gene TRBJ2-3; unclear D gene. Between the trimmed V and J ends, which lost 0 bases and 0 bases, there was a span of 10 bases. This CDR3 region has 16 residues. Germline V gene sequence: CDR1 LNHDA, CDR2 SQIVND (reference sequence). DNA for the CDR3: TGTGCCAGTAGTATAGAGGGCAGTCCTAGCACAGATACGCAGTATTTT. Its translation is CASSIEGSPSTDTQYF.

The V call is TRBV14, the J call TRBJ2-3, with TRBD2 matching 13 bases. CDR1 and CDR2 (germline): SGHDN, FVKESK. V lost 4 bases, J lost 5 bases, and 18 bases stayed unmatched. The CDR3 is made up of 20 amino acids. CDR3 bases: TGTGCCAGCAGCCCGTCGGGGCGCCGACTAGCGGGGGGCCCGGGAGATACGCAGTATTTT. This sequence encodes CASSPSGRRLAGGPGDTQYF.

The gene calls are TRBV19 and TRBJ1-5, with a possible D match to TRBD1 (5 bases). Trimming took off 4 bases at V and 5 bases at J, with 18 bases between the two ends. The V gene's germline CDR1 is LNHDA and CDR2 SQIVND (reference sequence). The CDR3 contains 16 residues. CDR3 nucleotides: TGTGCCAGTAGTAGGGGCAAGGCAGTGGACGATCAGCCCCAGCATTTT. This sequence encodes CASSRGKAVDDQPQHF.

V gene TRBV5-4 combines with J gene TRBJ2-1; D gene ambiguous. The CDR3 loop spans 15 amino acids. The V gene lost 2 bases and the J gene lost 4 bases, with 13 bases spanning the gap. Germline V gives CDR1 SGHNT, CDR2 YYREEE (reference sequence). CDR3 DNA: TGTGCCAGCAGCTTAAAGAGCACCCCTTACAATGAGCAGTTCTTC. Its protein is CASSLKSTPYNEQFF.

The rearrangement uses TRBV4-1 and TRBJ1-3; D possibly corresponds to TRBD1 (5 bases). V was pared by 2 bases and J by 2 bases, with 16 bases between. This CDR3 is built from 17 residues. Germline V lookup: CDR1 MGHRA, CDR2 YSYEKL. In DNA form, the CDR3 reads TGCGCCAGCAGCCAACTCCCAACGCGGGGGACTGGAAACACCATATATTTT. This gives the protein CASSQLPTRGTGNTIYF.

The chain employs TRBV30 and TRBJ2-2, with 7 bases aligning to TRBD2. Losses at the gene ends were 2 bases for V and 3 bases for J; bases not matched to a gene: 3. The CDR3 totals 14 residues. CDR1 and CDR2 (germline): GTSNPN, SVGIG (reference sequence). The CDR3 reads CAWSQAGYTGELFF. In DNA, the CDR3 is TGTGCCTGGAGTCAAGCGGGGTACACCGGGGAGCTGTTTTTT.

V gene TRBV5-1 combines with J gene TRBJ1-6, with 7 bases matching TRBD1. V gave up 4 bases and J gave up 11 bases; unmatched junction bases: 9. Per germline, CDR1 SGHRS and CDR2 YFSETQ. This CDR3 has 14 residues. The CDR3: CASSQVQGWAPLHF. DNA for the CDR3: TGCGCCAGCAGCCAAGTACAGGGGTGGGCACCCCTCCACTTT. Full variable domain (remainder filled in from reference TRBV5-1 and TRBJ1-6): KAGVTQTPRYLIKTRGQQVTLSCSPISGHRSVSWYQQTPGQGLQFLFEYFSETQRNKGNFPGRFSGRQFSNSRSEMNVSTLELGDSALYLCASSQVQGWAPLHFGNGTRLTVT.

The rearrangement links TRBV25-1 to TRBJ2-7, with D perhaps matching TRBD2 (6 bases). This CDR3 has 15 residues. Per germline, CDR1 MGHDK and CDR2 SYGVNS. Trimming stripped 6 bases from V and 0 bases from J, with 15 bases between. The CDR3 protein is CASRGDWTGSYEQYF. The CDR3 bases are TGTGCCAGCAGGGGGGACTGGACCGGCTCCTACGAGCAGTACTTC.

This chain connects TRBV30 to TRBJ2-7; 9 bases are shared with TRBD1. The CDR3 totals 13 residues. The germline CDR1 and CDR2 sequences are GTSNPN and SVGIG (reference sequence). Trimming at V came to 1 base and at J to 2 bases, leaving 0 bases not matched to a gene. CDR3 amino acids: CAWSGTGAYEQYF. CDR3 DNA: TGTGCCTGGAGTGGGACAGGGGCCTACGAGCAGTACTTC.

This chain joins TRBV7-2 and TRBJ2-5; 7 positions match TRBD2. From germline, CDR1 is SGHTA and CDR2 FQGNSA. V gave up 1 base and J gave up 5 bases; unmatched junction bases: 7. The CDR3 has 15 amino acids. Here the CDR3 DNA reads TGTGCCAGCAGCTTAGAAAGACTAGCTTCGGAGACCCAGTACTTC. Translation gives CASSLERLASETQYF.

The chain employs TRBV6-1 and TRBJ2-7; 7 nucleotides agree with TRBD1. V lost 5 bases to trimming and J lost 0 bases; unmatched junction nucleotides: 7. Germline V lookup: CDR1 MNHNS, CDR2 SASEGT. The CDR3 totals 15 residues. The chain's CDR3 is CASSLGTEDSYEQYF. CDR3 nucleotides: TGTGCCAGCAGTTTAGGGACAGAAGACTCCTACGAGCAGTACTTC.

The rearrangement joins TRBV4-1 to TRBJ1-2; TRBD1 agrees at 8 bases. The germline V gene has CDR1 MGHRA and CDR2 YSYEKL. Losses at the gene ends were 1 base for V and 7 bases for J; bases not matched to a gene: 5. The CDR3 loop spans 14 amino acids. The CDR3 here is CASSQAGTGLGYTF. The CDR3 bases are TGCGCCAGCAGCCAAGCCGGGACAGGTCTTGGCTACACCTTC.

The chain recombines TRBV4-3 with TRBJ2-7, with 9 bases fitting TRBD2. V shed 4 bases and J 4 bases; nucleotides not matched to a gene: 8. Germline loops: CDR1 LGHNA, CDR2 YSLEER. The CDR3 totals 15 residues. Written as DNA, the CDR3 is TGCGCCAGCAGCCGGCGGGGGGGCTTCTTATACGAGCAGTACTTC. Its protein product is CASSRRGGFLYEQYF.

The J gene is TRBJ2-5, the V gene TRBV19; TRBD1 aligns across 7 bases. V lost 3 bases and J lost 6; bases outside the gene matches: 4. The CDR3 length is 13 residues. CDR1 and CDR2 from the germline V gene are LNHDA and SQIVND (reference sequence). For the CDR3, the DNA is TGTGCCAGTAGTATGAGGGGGCTAAAGACCCAGTACTTC. Protein product: CASSMRGLKTQYF.

This chain connects TRBV19 to TRBJ2-7, with 8 bases lining up with TRBD1. The J segment lost 4 bases and the V segment lost 4 bases, leaving 6 bases of the junction unmatched. Germline CDR1 reads LNHDA; CDR2 reads SQIVND (reference sequence). This CDR3 is built from 14 residues. The CDR3 DNA is TGTGCCAGTAGTAGACAGGGGTCTTGGTACGAGCAGTACTTC. Its protein product is CASSRQGSWYEQYF. The variable domain in full, completed from reference TRBV19 and TRBJ2-7, reads DGGITQSPKYLFRKEGQNVTLSCEQNLNHDAMYWYRQDPGQGLRLIYYSQIVNDFQKGDIAEGYSVSREKKESFPLTVTSAQKNPTAFYLCASSRQGSWYEQYFGPGTRLTVT.

The genes are TRBV5-1 and TRBJ2-7, with 8 bases lining up with TRBD1. V dropped 5 bases and J dropped 4; count of bases not matched to a gene: 5. This CDR3 comprises 13 residues. Germline V gene lookup returns CDR1 SGHRS and CDR2 YFSETQ. The CDR3 region has the DNA TGCGCCAGCAGGGACAGGGAAAATTACGAGCAGTACTTC. Protein sequence: CASRDRENYEQYF.

The rearrangement uses TRBV9 and TRBJ2-1, with D tentatively TRBD2 (6 bases). Germline loops: CDR1 SGDLS, CDR2 YYNGEE. V lost 4 bases, J lost 4 bases, and 15 bases lay in between. The CDR3 loop spans 15 amino acids. The DNA of the CDR3 is TGTGCCAGCAGCTTGACCGGGACTGAATACAATGAGCAGTTCTTC. Amino acids: CASSLTGTEYNEQFF.

The chain is built from TRBV11-2 and TRBJ2-1; the D gene is possibly TRBD2 (6 bases). Trimming removed 1 base at V and 0 bases at J, with 13 bases between. Germline V gene sequence: CDR1 SGHAT, CDR2 FQNNGV. CDR3 length equals 17 residues. DNA for the CDR3: TGTGCCAGCAGCTTAGTACCGGGAGTAAGCTCCTACAATGAGCAGTTCTTC. Translating it yields CASSLVPGVSSYNEQFF. The whole variable domain, remainder taken from reference TRBV11-2 and TRBJ2-1, is EAGVAQSPRYKIIEKRQSVAFWCNPISGHATLYWYQQILGQGPKLLIQFQNNGVVDDSQLPKDRFSAERLKGVDSTLKIQPAKLEDSAVYLCASSLVPGVSSYNEQFFGPGTRLTVL.